The 3 T cell receptor beta chains given below trace back to one sample, sequenced in a study of blood T cells in healthy people across ages. A J-beta primer mix and a sample-barcoded 5' primer were used in a second PCR of about 7 to 12 cycles. From the 5' RACE reads, TCRdb called clonotypes with MiXCR, one entry per CDR3 protein. The table lists about 840,000 distinct CDR3 sequences, roughly 28% of them singletons. In addition, the sample was reused for a study of T cells of mothers and their children.

The sample consisted of blood. The origin of the receptors is a woman aged 40 to 50 in good health.

This clonotype was picked up a small number of times. The chain is built from TRBV7-2 and TRBJ1-1, with 9 bases fitting TRBD1. The V and J ends lost 5 bases and 8 bases, in that order; junction bases with no gene match: 24. The CDR3 has 19 residues. In germline, CDR1 is SGHTA, CDR2 FQGNSA. CDR3 protein: CASSLNNPHRGQLTSEAFF. In nucleotides, the CDR3 is TGTGCCAGCAGCCTCAACAATCCACACAGGGGGCAATTGACATCGGAAGCTTTCTTT. The full variable domain, in which reference TRBV7-2 and TRBJ1-1 provide the parts outside the CDR3, is GAGVSQSPSNKVTEKGKDVELRCDPISGHTALYWYRQSLGQGLEFLIYFQGNSAPDKSGLPSDRFSAERTGGSVSTLTIQRTQQEDSAVYLCASSLNNPHRGQLTSEAFFGQGTRLTVV.

This clonotype occurred a few times. The CDR3 sequence is CATSDLGLAANEQFF. CDR3 sequence (DNA): TGTGCCACCAGTGATTTGGGACTAGCTGCCAATGAGCAGTTCTTC. The chain uses TRBV24-1 and TRBJ2-1; 8 nucleotides match TRBD2. This CDR3 region has 15 residues. Germline V gene data show CDR1 as KGHDR and CDR2 as SFDVKD. Trimming removed 0 bases from V and 6 bases from J; junction bases left unmatched: 3.

Concerning this clonotype: A single base separates this from a much larger clone, so it may be a read error. The V call is TRBV12-3 or TRBV12-4, the J call TRBJ2-1, with D perhaps matching TRBD1 or TRBD2 (6 bases each). V was clipped by 5 bases and J by 4 bases, with 15 bases between them. This CDR3 is 15 amino acids long. In DNA form, the CDR3 reads TGTGCCAGCAGTCCCAGGGGACTTCCTTACAATGAGCAGTTCTTC. Residues: CASSPRGLPYNEQFF.